This T cell receptor beta chain is drawn from a study of blood T cell repertoires in COVID-19. Whole-study context: Samples taken during acute and convalescent COVID-19 were collected in the United States, Italy and Spain. T cells, B-cell-depleted T cells, or PBMCs provided the cDNA or gDNA that served as material.

Per the authors' pipeline: Estimates of nucleated cell counts were drawn from the amplification of reference gene primers. Using immunoSEQ multiplex PCR, the repertoire was profiled, and TCRdb retains in-frame clones only, with some absent. V, J and clone size are those of that table, while D and trimming were read from the DNA. The sample gives about 240,000 clones, 88% of which show up once; around 0.8% is in the top ten. The V gene lost 1 base and the J gene lost 10 bases, with 14 bases spanning the gap. Germline V gives CDR1 SGDLS, CDR2 YYNGEE. This CDR3 has 13 amino acids. This receptor was taken from a young woman with acute or convalescent COVID-19. The chain joins TRBV9 to TRBJ1-2; D remains ambiguous. Sequenced input: peripheral blood. CDR3 sequence (DNA): TGTGCCAGCAGCGTAAGTTATCGAGCTACCTACACCTTC. Its translation: CASSVSYRATYTF.